This T cell receptor beta chain originates from a study of cytomegalovirus exposure and HLA in healthy donors. Study-wide points: Reports credit the classifier with highly specific, highly sensitive diagnosis of cytomegalovirus status. In vitro work confirmed that a few CMV-associated chains recognize CMV antigens. Some TCR beta chains (164 of them) were listed as cytomegalovirus-associated.

V lost 6 bases and J 5 bases, leaving 8 bases between the germline ends. Looked up from germline, CDR1 is MNHNY and CDR2 is SVGAGI (reference sequence). This CDR3 has 12 residues. As concerns this clone: The antigen remains undetermined.

TCRdb's copy holds only in-frame clones and misses some; the assay was immunoSEQ multiplex PCR. The data show some 140,000 clones, 70% to 90% seen once. The donors formed part of the approximately 130-subject validation cohort, distinct from the roughly 670-subject first cohort. The specimen was PBMCs. This sequence originates from a man younger than 30 in good health and CMV-seropositive. V and J are TRBV6-6 and TRBJ2-1, with D perhaps TRBD1 (6 bases). CDR3 loop: CASRTGNNEQFF. As DNA, the CDR3 is TGTGCCAGCAGAACAGGGAACAATGAGCAGTTCTTC.